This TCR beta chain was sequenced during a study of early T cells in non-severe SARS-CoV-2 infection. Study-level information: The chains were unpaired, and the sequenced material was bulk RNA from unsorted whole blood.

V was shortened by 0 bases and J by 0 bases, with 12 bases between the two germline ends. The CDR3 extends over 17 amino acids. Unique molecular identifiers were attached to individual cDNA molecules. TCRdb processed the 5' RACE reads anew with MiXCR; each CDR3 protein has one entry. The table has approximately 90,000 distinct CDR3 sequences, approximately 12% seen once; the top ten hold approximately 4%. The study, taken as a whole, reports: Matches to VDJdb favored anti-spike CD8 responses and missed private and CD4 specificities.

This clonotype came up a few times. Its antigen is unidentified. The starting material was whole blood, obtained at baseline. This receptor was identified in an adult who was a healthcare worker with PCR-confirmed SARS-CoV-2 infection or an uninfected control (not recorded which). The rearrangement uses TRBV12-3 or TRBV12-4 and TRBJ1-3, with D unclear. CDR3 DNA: TGTGCCAGCAGTTTAGCGGGAAACGGAGGCTCTGGAAACACCATATATTTT. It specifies CASSLAGNGGSGNTIYF.